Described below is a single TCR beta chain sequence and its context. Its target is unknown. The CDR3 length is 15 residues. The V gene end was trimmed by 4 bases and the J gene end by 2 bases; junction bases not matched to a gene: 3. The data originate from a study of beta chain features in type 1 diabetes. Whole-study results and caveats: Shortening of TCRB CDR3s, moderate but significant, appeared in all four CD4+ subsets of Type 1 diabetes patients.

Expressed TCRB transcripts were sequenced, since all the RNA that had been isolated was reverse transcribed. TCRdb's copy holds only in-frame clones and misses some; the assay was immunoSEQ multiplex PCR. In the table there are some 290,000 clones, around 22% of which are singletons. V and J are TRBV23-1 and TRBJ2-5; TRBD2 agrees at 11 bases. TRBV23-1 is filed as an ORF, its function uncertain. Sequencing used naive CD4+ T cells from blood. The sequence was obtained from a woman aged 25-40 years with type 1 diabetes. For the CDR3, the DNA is TGCGCCAGCAGTCCCGGGACTAGCGGACAAGAGACCCAGTACTTC. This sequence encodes CASSPGTSGQETQYF.